The sample holds many counts of the clone carrying this TCR beta chain. The antigen is undetermined. This sample was included in a study of T-cell reconstitution after alpha-beta-depleted transplantation in children. Study-wide results and caveats: TCRbeta diversity was high at day 60 in some patients (a result of surviving recipient T cells and thymic progenitors). T cells produced anew were the main source of T-cell counts and diversity one year after transplant. Approximately two months post-transplant, alpha-beta T cells reportedly originated from several hundred expanded graft clones.

Looked up from germline, CDR1 is SQVTM and CDR2 is ANQGSEA. V was pared by 4 bases and J by 6 bases, with 11 bases between. This CDR3 comprises 12 residues. Unique molecular identifiers were built into the TCRbeta library. A single record per CDR3 protein comes from TCRdb applying MiXCR to the PCR reads. This sample yields around 580,000 distinct CDR3 sequences, of which under 30% are seen a single time; 13% to 15% belongs to the top ten. The sequence was collected from a boy younger than two who had a stem cell transplant for acute myeloid leukemia, so the T cells may come from the graft donor. The V and J genes are TRBV29-1 and TRBJ2-3; a possible D gene is TRBD1 (6 bases). Specimen: PBMCs, mostly from graft donor cells, collected 360 days after TCRalphabeta/CD19-depleted stem cell transplant. CDR3 sequence (DNA): TGCAGCGTTGCAACAGGGAAGGATACGCAGTATTTT. Its translation: CSVATGKDTQYF.